Below, 5 T cell receptor beta chains from the same sample are listed, as sequenced in a study of cytomegalovirus exposure and HLA in healthy donors (dated by TCRdb to 2016 to 2017). Libraries came from the immunoSEQ multiplex PCR assay. For the multiplex PCR, a mixture combining 60 forward primers for TCR Vbeta segments and 13 reverse primers for TCR Jbeta segments was used. This immuneACCESS table, as held by TCRdb, lists in-frame sequences with V and J called but not all clones. Of the missing ones, under half trace to an unresolved V gene in checked studies; the others have no known cause. Across this sample there are tens of thousands of clones, with 60% to 80% seen only once. Together, the top ten hold 2.5% to 3% of the sample. Sequencing was carried out using PBMCs. Receptor source: a middle-aged woman in good health and CMV-seropositive.

V is TRBV27 and J is TRBJ1-6; D gene unclear. The CDR3 covers 14 residues. Trimming took off 6 bases at V and 4 bases at J, with 10 bases between the two ends. Per germline, CDR1 MNHEY and CDR2 SMNVEV (reference sequence). CDR3 DNA: TGTGCCAGCAGACGGGAGAGTTATAATTCACCCCTCCACTTT. Its protein is CASRRESYNSPLHF.

The chain uses TRBV5-4 and TRBJ1-6; tentatively, D is TRBD1 (5 bases). V was clipped by 1 base and J by 0 bases, with 11 bases between them. The germline CDR1 and CDR2 sequences are SGHNT and YYREEE (reference sequence). The CDR3 has 17 amino acids. The CDR3 region is CASSLFFGGSYNSPLHF. CDR3 nucleotides: TGTGCCAGCAGCTTGTTCTTCGGGGGCTCCTATAATTCACCCCTCCACTTT.

The chain joins TRBV4-1 to TRBJ1-2; 8 bases map to TRBD1. Per germline, CDR1 MGHRA and CDR2 YSYEKL. After removal of 7 bases from V and 13 bases from J, the junction contained 11 bases not matched to a gene. This CDR3 region has 12 residues. CDR3 sequence: CASTDKGQGSTF. The CDR3 bases are TGCGCCAGCACCGATAAAGGACAGGGAAGCACCTTC.

This chain joins TRBV28 and TRBJ1-1, with D unclear. This CDR3 has 13 residues. Germline CDR1 reads MDHEN; CDR2 reads SYDVKM. V was cut by 6 bases and J by 4 bases, with 12 bases left in between. CDR3 protein: CASRRAVGTEAFF. The CDR3 nucleotides read TGTGCCAGCAGGCGGGCTGTGGGCACTGAAGCTTTCTTT.

The V gene is TRBV7-9, the J gene TRBJ1-1; 8 bases line up with TRBD1. The J segment lost 5 bases and the V segment lost 5 bases, leaving 4 bases of the junction unmatched. The CDR3 spans 13 residues. Germline V gene sequence: CDR1 SEHNR, CDR2 FQNEAQ (reference sequence). The DNA for the CDR3 is TGTGCCAGCAGCCGGACAGGGTCAACTGAAGCTTTCTTT. Amino acids: CASSRTGSTEAFF.